The 2 T cell receptor beta chains reported below all come from one sample, sequenced in a study of blood T cell repertoires in COVID-19. The method was immunoSEQ multiplex PCR; TCRdb's version includes in-frame clones alone and lacks a portion of them. Among under 350,000 clones listed, around 78% were seen once. The sequenced material came from peripheral blood. These receptors were obtained from a man aged 60 to 69 who had recovered from COVID-19.

Of note for this clone: This sample includes further DNA sequences coding for the same CDR3. This rearrangement joins TRBV29-1 to TRBJ2-7; 10 bases match TRBD1. The J segment lost 4 bases and the V segment lost 1 base, leaving 1 base of the junction unmatched. Germline assignment: CDR1 SQVTM and CDR2 ANQGSEA. This CDR3 region has 13 residues. CDR3 nucleotide sequence: TGCAGCGTTGAAGGGACAGGGGGTTACGAGCAGTACTTC. Encoded protein: CSVEGTGGYEQYF.

For the CDR3, the DNA is TGTGCCAGCAGCTTAGCAGGGGGGACAGGGGGCAGAGAGCAGTACTTC. Its protein is CASSLAGGTGGREQYF. The rearrangement joins TRBV7-9 to TRBJ2-7; 12 bases are a match to TRBD1. Germline V gene sequence: CDR1 SEHNR, CDR2 FQNEAQ (reference sequence). The CDR3 extends over 16 amino acids. V was clipped by 0 bases and J by 7 bases; unmatched bases: 7.